This TCR beta chain was recovered during a study of human T cells and chemical hapten exposure. For this clonotype: Its target is not known.

The sample's time point: patch test 2, 6 weeks after DPC sensitization. Treatment specified: therapeutic diphenylcyclopropenone sensitization with weekly scalp DPC. The study, taken as a whole, reports: There were significantly more large CDR3 similarity clusters among expanded TCRs than among controls. TCRs at high frequency, those above 1 in 1000, did not change with DPC sensitization.

The study used a library that attached unique molecular identifiers to individual cDNA molecules. Each CDR3 protein gets one entry after TCRdb re-called the RACE reads with MiXCR. The repertoire includes 20,000 to 30,000 distinct CDR3 sequences, over 8.5% of them detected once, and approximately 7% sits in the top ten. With 7 bases clipped from V and 5 bases from J, the junction kept 8 bases outside the gene matches. The CDR3 runs to 13 residues. Germline CDR1 is SQVTM and CDR2 is ANQGSEA. This sequence originates from a man younger than 45 with alopecia areata. Some clones in this sample may be carry-over from other donors' samples. Sequenced here: whole blood, sampled in connection with sensitization to the hapten diphenylcyclopropenone (DPC). The chain is built from TRBV29-1 and TRBJ1-1, with TRBD1 identical over 9 bases. The CDR3: CSGNTGGRTEAFF. CDR3 in DNA: TGCAGCGGTAATACAGGGGGCCGGACTGAAGCTTTCTTT.